This passage covers 10 T cell receptor beta chains from one sample sequenced in a study of CD4 T cells in lung cancer. At least 3 cm from the malignant lesion, non-adjacent lung tissue was taken from the same resection. This table comes from immunoSEQ multiplex PCR, and its TCRdb copy is limited to in-frame clones, with some not included. The table has around 11,000 clones, over 60% seen once. Sequencing input: normal lung tissue taken away from the tumor. Receptor source: a man aged 60 to 69 with non-small cell lung cancer.

This clone was seen once. J is TRBJ2-3 and V is TRBV30; 8 bases agree with TRBD2. V shed 5 bases, J shed 3 bases, and the junction held 16 bases outside the gene matches. In germline, CDR1 is GTSNPN, CDR2 SVGIG (reference sequence). The CDR3 sequence is 17 residues long. The CDR3 protein is CAWGRGEQTSVTDTQYF. CDR3 DNA: TGTGCCTGGGGTAGGGGCGAACAGACTAGCGTGACAGATACGCAGTATTTT.

The chain couples TRBV21-1 to TRBJ1-5. TRBV21-1 is a pseudogene. The length of the CDR3 is 19 residues. The CDR3 bases are TGTGCCAGCAGCAAAGATCGGACCGGGGATGAATATAGCAATCAGCCCCAGCATTTT. Encoded protein: CASSKDRTGDEYSNQPQHF.

The CDR3 protein is CASSPHRPSTNEKLFF. The CDR3 nucleotides are TGTGCCAGCAGCCCACACCGCCCCTCAACTAATGAAAAACTGTTTTTT. V and J are TRBV7-9 and TRBJ1-4; D unclear. V gave up 5 bases and J gave up 0 bases, with 13 bases separating them. This CDR3 region has 16 residues. Germline loops: CDR1 SEHNR, CDR2 FQNEAQ (reference sequence).

The chain is built from TRBV19 and TRBJ2-3, with TRBD2 matching 9 bases. The V gene end was trimmed by 4 bases and the J gene end by 3 bases; junction bases not matched to a gene: 2. The germline V gene has CDR1 LNHDA and CDR2 SQIVND (reference sequence). The CDR3 is 14 amino acids. The CDR3 loop reads CASSRLAETDTQYF. CDR3 bases: TGTGCCAGTAGTAGACTAGCGGAGACAGATACGCAGTATTTT.

V gene TRBV20-1 combines with J gene TRBJ2-7, with D possibly TRBD2 on 6 matching bases. The germline V and J ends were trimmed by 8 bases and 6 bases, with 14 bases remaining between them. The CDR3 extends over 11 amino acids. The germline gives CDR1 DFQATT, CDR2 SNEGSKA (reference sequence). The CDR3 DNA reads as TGCAGTCCCACCGGGGGATTCGAGCAGTACGTC. Translation: CSPTGGFEQYV.

This clone was counted only a few times. The gene calls are TRBV6-1 and TRBJ1-5; 7 positions match TRBD1. With V trimmed by 3 bases and J by 3 bases, 2 bases remained unmatched. The CDR3 loop spans 14 amino acids. CDR1 and CDR2 from the germline V gene are MNHNS and SASEGT. The CDR3 loop reads CASSEGQNNQPQHF. CDR3 nucleotide sequence: TGTGCCAGCAGTGAGGGACAGAACAATCAGCCCCAGCATTTT.

The chain employs TRBV6-5 and TRBJ2-1; 10 bases map to TRBD2. Germline CDR1 reads MNHEY; CDR2 reads SVGAGI. The length of the CDR3 is 15 residues. V trimming: 6 bases; J trimming: 6 bases; junction bases outside the gene matches: 8. CDR3 nucleotide sequence: TGTGCCAGCAGACCCGCTCTAGCGGGAGCCAATGAGCAGTTCTTC. This encodes CASRPALAGANEQFF.

This clone has just one count. V gene TRBV10-3 combines with J gene TRBJ2-3; 7 positions match TRBD2. Germline-derived CDR1 and CDR2 are ENHRY and SYGVKD. The J segment lost 2 bases and the V segment lost 6 bases, leaving 2 bases of the junction unmatched. The CDR3 totals 13 residues. The CDR3 region is CAIRGDYTDTQYF. In DNA, the CDR3 is TGTGCCATCAGGGGGGACTACACAGATACGCAGTATTTT.

In this sample, this clone turned up a few times. The rearrangement links TRBV5-1 to TRBJ2-7; a weak D match, TRBD2 (5 bases). Trimming shortened V by 7 bases and J by 3 bases, and 17 bases separated the two germline ends. The CDR3 spans 14 residues. Germline assignment: CDR1 SGHRS and CDR2 YFSETQ. Here the CDR3 reads CASSRSTGSYEQYF. For the CDR3, the DNA is TGCGCCAGCTCTCGTTCAACGGGGAGCTACGAGCAGTACTTC.

The rearrangement joins TRBV7-3 to TRBJ2-5; D uncertain. This CDR3 is built from 15 residues. V shed 5 bases and J shed 2 bases, with 15 bases lying between them. In germline, CDR1 is SGHTA, CDR2 FQGTGA. The chain's CDR3 is CASSRTNEPQETQYF. CDR3 DNA sequence: TGTGCCAGCAGCCGTACAAATGAACCGCAAGAGACCCAGTACTTC.